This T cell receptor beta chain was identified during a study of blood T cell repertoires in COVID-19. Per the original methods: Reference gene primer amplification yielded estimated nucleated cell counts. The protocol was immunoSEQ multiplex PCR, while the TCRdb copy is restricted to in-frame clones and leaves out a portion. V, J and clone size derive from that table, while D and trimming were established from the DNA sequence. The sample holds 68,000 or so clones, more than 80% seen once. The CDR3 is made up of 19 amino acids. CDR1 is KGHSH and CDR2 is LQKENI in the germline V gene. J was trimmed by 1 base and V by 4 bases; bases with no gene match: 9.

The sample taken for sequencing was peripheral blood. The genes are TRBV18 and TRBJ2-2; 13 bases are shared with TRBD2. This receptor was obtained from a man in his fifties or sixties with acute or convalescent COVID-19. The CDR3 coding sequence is TGTGCCAGCTCACGAGAAGGACTAGCGGGAGTCGGGAACACCGGGGAGCTGTTTTTT. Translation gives CASSREGLAGVGNTGELFF.